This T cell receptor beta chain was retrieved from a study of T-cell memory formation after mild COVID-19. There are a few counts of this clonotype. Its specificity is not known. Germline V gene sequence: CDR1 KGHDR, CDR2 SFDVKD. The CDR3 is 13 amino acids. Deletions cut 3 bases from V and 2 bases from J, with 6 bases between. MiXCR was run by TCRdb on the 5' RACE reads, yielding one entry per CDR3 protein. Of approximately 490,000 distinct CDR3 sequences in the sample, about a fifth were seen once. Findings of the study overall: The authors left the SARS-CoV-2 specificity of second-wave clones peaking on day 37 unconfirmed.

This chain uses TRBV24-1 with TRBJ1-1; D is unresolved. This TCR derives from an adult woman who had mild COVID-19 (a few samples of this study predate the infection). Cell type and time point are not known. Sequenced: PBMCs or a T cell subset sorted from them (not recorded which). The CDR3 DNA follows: TGTGCCACCAGTGATCTATCCAACACTGAAGCTTTCTTT. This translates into CATSDLSNTEAFF.